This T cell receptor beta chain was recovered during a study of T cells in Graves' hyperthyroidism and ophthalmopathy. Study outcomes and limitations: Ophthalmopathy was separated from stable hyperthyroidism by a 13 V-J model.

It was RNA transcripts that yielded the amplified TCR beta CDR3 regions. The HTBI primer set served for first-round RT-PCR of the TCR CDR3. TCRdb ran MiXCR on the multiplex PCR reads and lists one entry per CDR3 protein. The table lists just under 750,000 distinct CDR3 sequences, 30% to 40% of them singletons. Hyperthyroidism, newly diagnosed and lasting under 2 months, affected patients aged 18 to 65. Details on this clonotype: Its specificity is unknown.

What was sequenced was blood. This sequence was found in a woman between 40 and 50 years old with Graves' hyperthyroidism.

Here the CDR3 DNA reads TGTGCCAGCAGTTACTCCTCCGCCGGGGAGCTGTTTTTT. It translates to CASSYSSAGELFF. The chain joins TRBV6-5 to TRBJ2-2; D unresolved. V lost 0 bases and J 6 bases, leaving 5 bases between the germline ends. This CDR3 is 13 amino acids long. Germline V CDR1 and CDR2: MNHEY, SVGAGI.